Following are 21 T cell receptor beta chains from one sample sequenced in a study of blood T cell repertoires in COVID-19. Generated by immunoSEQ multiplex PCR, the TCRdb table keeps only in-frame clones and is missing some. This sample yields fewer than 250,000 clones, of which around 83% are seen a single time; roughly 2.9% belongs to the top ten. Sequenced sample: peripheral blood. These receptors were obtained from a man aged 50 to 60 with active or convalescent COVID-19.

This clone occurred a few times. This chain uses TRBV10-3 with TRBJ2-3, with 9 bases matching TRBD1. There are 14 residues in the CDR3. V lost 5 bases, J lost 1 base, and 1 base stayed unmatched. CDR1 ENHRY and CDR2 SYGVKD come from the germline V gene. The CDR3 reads CAISRQGGTDTQYF. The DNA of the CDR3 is TGTGCCATCAGTAGACAGGGGGGCACAGATACGCAGTATTTT.

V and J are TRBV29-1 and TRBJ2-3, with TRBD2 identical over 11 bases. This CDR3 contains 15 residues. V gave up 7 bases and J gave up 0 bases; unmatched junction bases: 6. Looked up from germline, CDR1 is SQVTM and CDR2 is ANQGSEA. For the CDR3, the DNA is TGCAGCGCCGCACCTAGCGGGAGGAGCACAGATACGCAGTATTTT. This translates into CSAAPSGRSTDTQYF.

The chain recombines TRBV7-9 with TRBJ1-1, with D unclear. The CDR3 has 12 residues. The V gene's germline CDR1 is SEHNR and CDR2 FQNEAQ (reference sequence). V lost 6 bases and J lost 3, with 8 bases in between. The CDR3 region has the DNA TGTGCCAGCAGTCTACCCCACACTGAAGCTTTCTTT. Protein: CASSLPHTEAFF.

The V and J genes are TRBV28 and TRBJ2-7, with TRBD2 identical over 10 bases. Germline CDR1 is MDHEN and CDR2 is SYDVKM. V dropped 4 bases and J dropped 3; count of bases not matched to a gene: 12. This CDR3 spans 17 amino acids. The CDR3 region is CASSSSPNSGRNYEQYF. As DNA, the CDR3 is TGTGCCAGCAGTTCCTCCCCCAATAGCGGGAGGAACTACGAGCAGTACTTC.

The CDR3: CASSVGRGLDYGYTF. CDR3 nucleotide sequence: TGTGCCAGCAGCGTAGGTAGGGGGCTGGACTATGGCTACACCTTC. The chain is built from TRBV9 and TRBJ1-2, with TRBD1 identical over 7 bases. V lost 0 bases, J lost 3 bases, and 5 bases stayed unmatched. Germline V gene sequence: CDR1 SGDLS, CDR2 YYNGEE. CDR3 size: 15 residues.

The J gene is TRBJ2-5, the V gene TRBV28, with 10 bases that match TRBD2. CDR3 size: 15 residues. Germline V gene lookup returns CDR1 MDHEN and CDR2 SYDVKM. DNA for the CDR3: TGTGCTGCTAGCGGGAGAGTAAGGTTCGGAGAGACCCAGTACTTC. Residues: CAASGRVRFGETQYF. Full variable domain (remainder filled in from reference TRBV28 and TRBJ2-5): DVKVTQSSRYLVKRTGEKVFLECVQDMDHENMFWYRQDPGLGLRLIYFSYDVKMKEKGDIPEGYSVSREKKERFSLILESASTNQTSMYLCAASGRVRFGETQYFGPGTRLLVL.

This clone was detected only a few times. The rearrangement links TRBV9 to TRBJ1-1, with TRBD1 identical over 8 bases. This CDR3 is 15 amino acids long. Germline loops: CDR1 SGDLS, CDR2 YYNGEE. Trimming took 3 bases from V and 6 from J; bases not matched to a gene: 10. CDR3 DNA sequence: TGTGCCAGCAGCGCCACATCGACAGGGGCATCTGAAGCTTTCTTT. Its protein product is CASSATSTGASEAFF.

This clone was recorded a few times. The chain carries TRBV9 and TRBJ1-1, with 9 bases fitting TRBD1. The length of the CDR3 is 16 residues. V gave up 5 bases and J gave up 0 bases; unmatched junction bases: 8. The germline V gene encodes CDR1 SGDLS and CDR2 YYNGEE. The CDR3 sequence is CASSLGTGYMNTEAFF. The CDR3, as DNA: TGTGCCAGCAGTCTCGGGACAGGGTATATGAACACTGAAGCTTTCTTT.

The CDR3 DNA reads as TGTGCCAGCAGTGAAATCGGGACTAGAAACACCGGGGAGCTGTTTTTT. Translated, it gives CASSEIGTRNTGELFF. The chain recombines TRBV2 with TRBJ2-2; 8 bases map to TRBD2. The V gene end was trimmed by 2 bases and the J gene end by 2 bases; junction bases not matched to a gene: 4. Per the germline V gene, CDR1 is SNHLY and CDR2 is FYNNEI. The CDR3 has 16 residues.

DNA of the CDR3: TGTGCCAGCAGTTTCCCTAGTTCAGATACGCAGTATTTT. Protein: CASSFPSSDTQYF. V gene TRBV6-6 combines with J gene TRBJ2-3; D is undetermined. CDR1 and CDR2 from the germline V gene are MNHNY and SVGAGI (reference sequence). The CDR3 length is 13 residues. The V end lost 4 bases, the J end lost 4 bases, and 9 bases lay between the germline ends.

CDR3 nucleotide sequence: TGTGCCTGGAGTGGTGGGGCAGGGATCGCCTACGAGCAGTACTTC. Its protein product is CAWSGGAGIAYEQYF. V gene TRBV30 combines with J gene TRBJ2-7, with D perhaps matching TRBD1 (5 bases). This CDR3 region has 15 residues. CDR1 and CDR2 (germline): GTSNPN, SVGIG (reference sequence). V was shortened by 1 base and J by 2 bases, with 15 bases between the two germline ends.

Written as DNA, the CDR3 is TGTGCCAGCACGAGGGACAGACAAGAGACCCAGTACTTC. This gives the protein CASTRDRQETQYF. V usage is TRBV2 and J usage is TRBJ2-5; 7 nucleotides match TRBD1. Germline V gene lookup returns CDR1 SNHLY and CDR2 FYNNEI. The trim removed 7 bases at V and 2 bases at J, leaving 4 bases unmatched. The CDR3 has 13 residues.

CDR3 residues: CACVSAGVNTEAFF. The CDR3 region has the DNA TGTGCCTGCGTTTCTGCAGGGGTGAACACTGAAGCTTTCTTT. The chain employs TRBV6-5 and TRBJ1-1; possibly TRBD1 for D (6 bases). Trimming stripped 11 bases from V and 0 bases from J, with 16 bases between. CDR1 is MNHEY and CDR2 is SVGAGI in the germline V gene. The CDR3 is 14 residues long.

CDR3 sequence reads: CASRKQGKNSPLHF. CDR3 DNA sequence: TGTGCCAGCAGAAAACAGGGGAAAAACTCACCCCTCCACTTT. V is TRBV3-1 (or the pseudogene TRBV3-2) and J is TRBJ1-6, with 7 bases matching TRBD1. The ends lost 6 bases at V and 10 bases at J; junction bases unmatched: 9. CDR3 length equals 14 residues. Germline V CDR1 and CDR2: LGHDT, YNNKEL (reference sequence).

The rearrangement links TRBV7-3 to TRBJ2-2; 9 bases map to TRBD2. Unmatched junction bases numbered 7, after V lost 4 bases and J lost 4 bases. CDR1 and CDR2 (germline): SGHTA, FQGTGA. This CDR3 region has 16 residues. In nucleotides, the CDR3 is TGTGCCAGCAGCTATAGCGGGAGTGGGATCACCGGGGAGCTGTTTTTT. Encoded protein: CASSYSGSGITGELFF.

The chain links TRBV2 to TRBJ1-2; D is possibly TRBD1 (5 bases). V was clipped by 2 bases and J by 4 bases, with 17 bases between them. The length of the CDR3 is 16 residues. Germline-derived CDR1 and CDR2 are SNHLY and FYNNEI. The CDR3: CASSEIGGESGYGYTF. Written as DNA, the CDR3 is TGTGCCAGCAGTGAAATCGGGGGGGAGTCTGGCTATGGCTACACCTTC.

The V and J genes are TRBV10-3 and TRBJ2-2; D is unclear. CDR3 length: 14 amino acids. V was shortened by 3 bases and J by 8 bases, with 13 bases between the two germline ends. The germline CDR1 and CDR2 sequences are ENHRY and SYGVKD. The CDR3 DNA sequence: TGTGCCATCAGTGACCCCCGTATCCCGGGGGAGCTGTTTTTT. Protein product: CAISDPRIPGELFF.

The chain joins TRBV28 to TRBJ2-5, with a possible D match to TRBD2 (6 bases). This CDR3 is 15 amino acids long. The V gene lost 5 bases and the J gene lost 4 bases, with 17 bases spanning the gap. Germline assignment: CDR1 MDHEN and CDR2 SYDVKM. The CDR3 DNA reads TGTGCCAGCAGTCCAGCGGGCTTGGTTCCAGAGACCCAGTACTTC. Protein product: CASSPAGLVPETQYF.

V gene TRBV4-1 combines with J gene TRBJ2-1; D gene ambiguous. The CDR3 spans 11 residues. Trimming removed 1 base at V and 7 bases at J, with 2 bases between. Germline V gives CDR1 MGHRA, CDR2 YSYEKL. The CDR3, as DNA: TGCGCCAGCAGCCAAGCTAATGAGCAGTTCTTC. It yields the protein CASSQANEQFF.

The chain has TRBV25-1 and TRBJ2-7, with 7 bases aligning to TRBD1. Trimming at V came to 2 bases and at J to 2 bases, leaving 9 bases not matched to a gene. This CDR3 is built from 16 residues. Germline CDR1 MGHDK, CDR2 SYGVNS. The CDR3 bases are TGTGCCAGCAGTGAACATACAGGGGCGATGGCCTACGAGCAGTACTTC. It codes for CASSEHTGAMAYEQYF.

CDR3: CASSGTGKVAIYF. CDR3 coding DNA: TGTGCCAGCAGCGGGACAGGGAAAGTCGCCATATATTTT. This sequence joins TRBV7-9 and TRBJ1-3; TRBD1 aligns across 9 bases. Germline trimming cut 5 bases from V and 11 bases from J; bases unmatched to any gene: 7. The CDR3 contains 13 residues. Germline CDR1 SEHNR, CDR2 FQNEAQ (reference sequence).